These T cell receptor beta chains were read from a single sample in a study of Graves' ophthalmopathy and Graves' hyperthyroidism. TCRdb called the multiplex PCR reads again in MiXCR, with one record for every CDR3 protein. The table shows about 1.1 million distinct CDR3 sequences, with about 38% occurring only once. The material sequenced was peripheral blood or thyroid tissue (not recorded which). The receptor set was obtained from an adult man with Graves' hyperthyroidism. The CDR3 runs from the conserved cysteine through the conserved F or W. Each record gives: D gene, CDR3 length, J gene, V gene, clone size, CDR3 DNA, CDR3 protein. A D gene is named only where the DNA matches it firmly. The size entry is marked missing in some rows and otherwise reads once, few, many or a size class.

D gene: -; CDR3 length: 16; J gene: TRBJ2-5; V gene: TRBV7-9; clone size: -; CDR3 DNA: TGCGCCAGCAGCGCCCACCCCCGGAACAGGCAAGAGGCCCAGTACTTC; CDR3 protein: CASSAHPRNRQEAQYF
D gene: -; CDR3 length: 13; J gene: TRBJ2-5; V gene: TRBV4-3; clone size: few; CDR3 DNA: TGCGCCAGCAGCCAAGATATCTCAGAGACCCAGTACTTC; CDR3 protein: CASSQDISETQYF
D gene: -; CDR3 length: 13; J gene: TRBJ2-5; V gene: TRBV29-1; clone size: many; CDR3 DNA: TGCAGCGTTACTCTAGCACAGGGAGAGACCCAGTACTTC; CDR3 protein: CSVTLAQGETQYF
D gene: TRBD1; CDR3 length: 16; J gene: TRBJ2-7; V gene: TRBV24-1; clone size: many; CDR3 DNA: TGTGCCACCAGTGACAGCACCCGGGACAGGGGGCTCGAGCAGTACTTC; CDR3 protein: CATSDSTRDRGLEQYF
D gene: -; CDR3 length: 14; J gene: TRBJ1-2; V gene: TRBV6-5; clone size: few; CDR3 DNA: TGTGCCAGCAGTTACCACGCGAAAAACTATGGCTACACCTTC; CDR3 protein: CASSYHAKNYGYTF
D gene: TRBD1; CDR3 length: 16; J gene: TRBJ2-7; V gene: TRBV25-1; clone size: few; CDR3 DNA: TGTGCCAGCAGTGAATCCCCCGGGACAGGGGCTTACGAGCAGTACTTC; CDR3 protein: CASSESPGTGAYEQYF
D gene: -; CDR3 length: 17; J gene: TRBJ2-5; V gene: TRBV19; clone size: -; CDR3 DNA: TGTGCCAGTAGTGTCGACAGCTGGGGTAACTATCAAGAGACCCAGTACTTC; CDR3 protein: CASSVDSWGNYQETQYF
D gene: TRBD2; CDR3 length: 15; J gene: TRBJ2-7; V gene: TRBV7-2; clone size: -; CDR3 DNA: TGTGCCAGCAGTCCCCGGGGGAGCGGGGACTACGAGCAGTACTTC; CDR3 protein: CASSPRGSGDYEQYF
D gene: -; CDR3 length: 17; J gene: TRBJ1-5; V gene: TRBV12-3/TRBV12-4; clone size: few; CDR3 DNA: TGTGCCAGCAGTTTAGCGATCTGGGGTTGGAGCAATCAGCCCCAGCATTTT; CDR3 protein: CASSLAIWGWSNQPQHF
D gene: TRBD2; CDR3 length: 14; J gene: TRBJ2-7; V gene: TRBV7-8; clone size: -; CDR3 DNA: TGTGCCAGCAGCTTAACACTAGCGGCATACGAGCAGTACTTC; CDR3 protein: CASSLTLAAYEQYF
D gene: TRBD1; CDR3 length: 15; J gene: TRBJ1-6; V gene: TRBV7-8; clone size: -; CDR3 DNA: TGTGCCAGCAGCCAGGGACAGGGGCGTTATTCACCCCTCCACTTT; CDR3 protein: CASSQGQGRYSPLHF
D gene: -; CDR3 length: 13; J gene: TRBJ2-5; V gene: TRBV6-2/TRBV6-3; clone size: -; CDR3 DNA: TGTGCCAGCGAGCAGACTTCGGGGCAGCCCCAGTACTTC; CDR3 protein: CASEQTSGQPQYF
D gene: TRBD1; CDR3 length: 16; J gene: TRBJ2-5; V gene: TRBV28; clone size: -; CDR3 DNA: TGTGCCAGCCACACGGTGGGACAGGGCATGCAAGAGACCCAGTACTTC; CDR3 protein: CASHTVGQGMQETQYF
D gene: TRBD1; CDR3 length: 15; J gene: TRBJ1-2; V gene: TRBV20-1; clone size: few; CDR3 DNA: TGCAGTGCTAGAGATCGAGGGACAGGGGGCGCGGGCTACACCTTC; CDR3 protein: CSARDRGTGGAGYTF
D gene: -; CDR3 length: 16; J gene: TRBJ2-2; V gene: TRBV9; clone size: -; CDR3 DNA: TGTGCCAGCAGCGTTAGTGGGCACCGTTCAACCGGGGAGCTGTTTTTT; CDR3 protein: CASSVSGHRSTGELFF
D gene: TRBD2; CDR3 length: 13; J gene: TRBJ2-5; V gene: TRBV10-3; clone size: -; CDR3 DNA: TGTGCCACCGGGAGGGATGACCAAGAGACCCAGTACTTC; CDR3 protein: CATGRDDQETQYF
D gene: -; CDR3 length: 15; J gene: TRBJ1-2; V gene: TRBV9; clone size: -; CDR3 DNA: TGTGCCAGCAGTGGACTAGCGGGGATCGAGGCTGGCTACACCTTC; CDR3 protein: CASSGLAGIEAGYTF
D gene: -; CDR3 length: 15; J gene: TRBJ1-6; V gene: TRBV7-8; clone size: many; CDR3 DNA: TGTGCCAGCAGCGTATTGGACAGCCATAATTCACCCCTCCACTTT; CDR3 protein: CASSVLDSHNSPLHF
D gene: -; CDR3 length: 13; J gene: TRBJ1-1; V gene: TRBV20-1; clone size: -; CDR3 DNA: TGCAGTGCTCACGAAGGCAGCAACACTGAAGCTTTCTTT; CDR3 protein: CSAHEGSNTEAFF
D gene: -; CDR3 length: 18; J gene: TRBJ1-6; V gene: TRBV6-1; clone size: -; CDR3 DNA: TGTGCCAGCAGTGAACGACCTCCGGGAGGTGGAAATAATTCACCCCTCCACTTT; CDR3 protein: CASSERPPGGGNNSPLHF
D gene: -; CDR3 length: 15; J gene: TRBJ1-1; V gene: TRBV7-2; clone size: -; CDR3 DNA: TGTGCCAGCAGCTTAGCGGATGCAGGCCCCACTGAAGCTTTCTTT; CDR3 protein: CASSLADAGPTEAFF
D gene: -; CDR3 length: 15; J gene: TRBJ2-2; V gene: TRBV20-1; clone size: few; CDR3 DNA: TGCAGTGCTAGAGACCCAGGGGCCCTCACCGGGGAGCTGTTTTTT; CDR3 protein: CSARDPGALTGELFF
D gene: -; CDR3 length: 14; J gene: TRBJ2-7; V gene: TRBV19; clone size: few; CDR3 DNA: TGTGCCAGTAGTGGCGCCGTAGTGGGATACGAGCAGTACTTC; CDR3 protein: CASSGAVVGYEQYF
D gene: TRBD1; CDR3 length: 17; J gene: TRBJ1-6; V gene: TRBV5-1; clone size: many; CDR3 DNA: TGCGCCAGCAGCTCGCAGACAGGGAGGTCCTATAATTCACCCCTCCACTTT; CDR3 protein: CASSSQTGRSYNSPLHF
D gene: -; CDR3 length: 15; J gene: TRBJ2-7; V gene: TRBV4-1; clone size: -; CDR3 DNA: TGCGCCAGCAGCTACAACATTGGGAACTCCTACGAGCAGTACTTC; CDR3 protein: CASSYNIGNSYEQYF
D gene: -; CDR3 length: 17; J gene: TRBJ1-6; V gene: TRBV12-3/TRBV12-4; clone size: many; CDR3 DNA: TGTGCCAGCAGCCTTGGACAGATGAGCTCCTATAATTCACCCCTCCACTTT; CDR3 protein: CASSLGQMSSYNSPLHF
D gene: -; CDR3 length: 16; J gene: TRBJ2-5; V gene: TRBV14; clone size: many; CDR3 DNA: TGTGCCAGCAGCCAAGATAGGGAGGCCGACAAAGAGACCCAGTACTTC; CDR3 protein: CASSQDREADKETQYF
D gene: TRBD1; CDR3 length: 17; J gene: TRBJ1-2; V gene: TRBV7-2; clone size: few; CDR3 DNA: TGTGCCAGCAGCCAACTCCAGGGACAGCCAGACTTCTATGGCTACACCTTC; CDR3 protein: CASSQLQGQPDFYGYTF
D gene: -; CDR3 length: 11; J gene: TRBJ1-1; V gene: TRBV12-3/TRBV12-4; clone size: -; CDR3 DNA: TGTGCCAGCAGTTTAGGGGCCAGGGCTTTCTTT; CDR3 protein: CASSLGARAFF
D gene: TRBD2; CDR3 length: 13; J gene: TRBJ2-5; V gene: TRBV19; clone size: -; CDR3 DNA: TGTGCCAGTAGTATTGGACTAGCGGGGGCCCTGTACTTC; CDR3 protein: CASSIGLAGALYF
D gene: -; CDR3 length: 14; J gene: TRBJ1-3; V gene: TRBV28; clone size: few; CDR3 DNA: TGTGCCAGCAGTTCGGGTGGACAGGGAAACACCATATATTTT; CDR3 protein: CASSSGGQGNTIYF
D gene: TRBD1; CDR3 length: 15; J gene: TRBJ1-5; V gene: TRBV19; clone size: -; CDR3 DNA: TGTGCCAGTACCCCGACAGGGGATAGCAATCAGCCCCAGCATTTT; CDR3 protein: CASTPTGDSNQPQHF
D gene: TRBD1; CDR3 length: 17; J gene: TRBJ1-1; V gene: TRBV7-9; clone size: -; CDR3 DNA: TGTGCCAGCAGCTTGGGGCCGGGACAGGGCCCGAACACTGAAGCTTTCTTT; CDR3 protein: CASSLGPGQGPNTEAFF
D gene: TRBD1; CDR3 length: 13; J gene: TRBJ2-7; V gene: TRBV7-6; clone size: -; CDR3 DNA: TGTGCCACCGCCTCGGGACAGGAGTACGAGCAGTACTTC; CDR3 protein: CATASGQEYEQYF
D gene: -; CDR3 length: 14; J gene: TRBJ1-1; V gene: TRBV10-3; clone size: many; CDR3 DNA: TGTGCCATCAGTAATCCTACGGGGGGGCATGAAGCTTTCTTT; CDR3 protein: CAISNPTGGHEAFF
D gene: TRBD1; CDR3 length: 14; J gene: TRBJ1-2; V gene: TRBV7-4; clone size: -; CDR3 DNA: TGTGCCAGCAGCTTCAACCGGGACAGTAGAGGCTACACCTTC; CDR3 protein: CASSFNRDSRGYTF
D gene: TRBD2; CDR3 length: 13; J gene: TRBJ2-5; V gene: TRBV7-9; clone size: -; CDR3 DNA: TGTGCCAGCAGCCGGGAGGGGGGCACGACCCAGTACTTC; CDR3 protein: CASSREGGTTQYF
D gene: -; CDR3 length: 14; J gene: TRBJ1-4; V gene: TRBV12-3/TRBV12-4; clone size: -; CDR3 DNA: TGTGCCAGCAGTTTTGCGGGGGGTAATGAAAAACTGTTTTTT; CDR3 protein: CASSFAGGNEKLFF
D gene: -; CDR3 length: 15; J gene: TRBJ1-5; V gene: TRBV6-6; clone size: -; CDR3 DNA: TGTGCCAGCCGTGAATTTTCGCGCGGAGGTCAGCCCCAGCATTTT; CDR3 protein: CASREFSRGGQPQHF
D gene: -; CDR3 length: 16; J gene: TRBJ1-1; V gene: TRBV7-9; clone size: few; CDR3 DNA: TGTGCCAGCAAAGGGTGGGGGTCTCAAGATAGCACTGAAGCTTTCTTT; CDR3 protein: CASKGWGSQDSTEAFF
D gene: -; CDR3 length: 13; J gene: TRBJ1-5; V gene: TRBV19; clone size: many; CDR3 DNA: TGTGCCAGTACCACGCGGGCTAATCAGCCCCAGCATTTT; CDR3 protein: CASTTRANQPQHF
D gene: TRBD1; CDR3 length: 14; J gene: TRBJ1-3; V gene: TRBV15; clone size: -; CDR3 DNA: TGTGCCACCAGCAGAGGAGGACAGGGGAACACCATATATTTT; CDR3 protein: CATSRGGQGNTIYF
D gene: TRBD1; CDR3 length: 14; J gene: TRBJ1-5; V gene: TRBV7-8; clone size: many; CDR3 DNA: TGTGCCAGCAGCATCCGACAGGGAGATCAGCCCCAGCATTTT; CDR3 protein: CASSIRQGDQPQHF
D gene: TRBD1; CDR3 length: 14; J gene: TRBJ1-4; V gene: TRBV2; clone size: -; CDR3 DNA: TGTGCCAGCAGCCGACAGGGGGTCAATGAAAAACTGTTTTTT; CDR3 protein: CASSRQGVNEKLFF